Presented here are 2 T cell receptor beta chains from one specimen sequenced in a study of T cell responses to AZD1222 COVID-19 vaccine. Only in-frame clones appear in the TCRdb table, and some are missing; sequencing was by immunoSEQ multiplex PCR. The data contain fewer than 250,000 clones, around 92% of them singletons. The sequencing used peripheral blood, collected on day 0 of AZD1222 vaccination. The receptors here all came from an adult in good health.

The rearrangement joins TRBV11-2 to TRBJ1-4; 7 nucleotides agree with TRBD1. In germline, CDR1 is SGHAT, CDR2 FQNNGV. V trimming: 5 bases; J trimming: 0 bases; junction bases outside the gene matches: 9. This CDR3 comprises 17 residues. The CDR3 DNA reads TGTGCCAGCAGCCGGGACAGTCTTTTCCCAACTAATGAAAAACTGTTTTTT. This translates into CASSRDSLFPTNEKLFF. The full variable domain, in which reference TRBV11-2 and TRBJ1-4 provide the parts outside the CDR3, is EAGVAQSPRYKIIEKRQSVAFWCNPISGHATLYWYQQILGQGPKLLIQFQNNGVVDDSQLPKDRFSAERLKGVDSTLKIQPAKLEDSAVYLCASSRDSLFPTNEKLFFGSGTQLSVL.

The sample holds one count of this clone. The chain joins TRBV28 to TRBJ2-1, with 13 bases that match TRBD2. The CDR3 length is 16 residues. J was trimmed by 8 bases and V by 4 bases; bases with no gene match: 8. Looked up from germline, CDR1 is MDHEN and CDR2 is SYDVKM. CDR3 in DNA: TGTGCCAGCAGTTCACCCGGGACTAGCGGGGCGGATGAGCAGTTCTTC. This sequence encodes CASSSPGTSGADEQFF.